Presented here are 12 T cell receptor beta chains from one specimen sequenced in a study of CD8 T cells in Susac syndrome. A quantity of about 0.5 to 1 ug RNA underwent reverse transcription using random hexamers. MiXCR, applied by TCRdb to the immunoSEQ multiplex PCR reads, yields one record per CDR3 protein. The table shows around 140,000 distinct CDR3 sequences, with approximately 93% occurring only once. The sample was CD4+ T cells from PBMCs. The receptors here all came from a human donor in good health.

The chain carries TRBV9 and TRBJ1-1, with unresolved D. Germline V CDR1 and CDR2: SGDLS, YYNGEE. The CDR3 is made up of 14 amino acids. V was cut by 0 bases and J by 3 bases, with 9 bases left in between. This chain's CDR3 is CASSVEGADTEAFF. The CDR3 nucleotides are TGTGCCAGCAGCGTAGAAGGAGCGGACACTGAAGCTTTCTTT.

The chain has TRBV12-3 or TRBV12-4 and TRBJ2-7; TRBD2 matches 7 bases. With 3 bases clipped from V and 6 bases from J, the junction kept 5 bases outside the gene matches. This CDR3 is 13 amino acids long. CDR3 region: CASSLTGGAEQYF. The CDR3 DNA is TGTGCCAGCAGTTTGACGGGAGGTGCCGAGCAGTACTTC.

This rearrangement joins TRBV5-6 to TRBJ2-3, with no clear D. Trimming shortened V by 1 base and J by 2 bases, and 5 bases separated the two germline ends. The germline CDR1 and CDR2 sequences are SGHDT and YYEEEE. This CDR3 has 13 amino acids. CDR3 bases: TGTGCCAGCAGCTTGCAGTTCACAGATACGCAGTATTTT. It encodes CASSLQFTDTQYF.

J is TRBJ1-2 and V is TRBV2, with TRBD1 matching 11 bases. J gave up 6 bases and V 1 base, and 4 bases lay outside the gene matches. Germline V gene data show CDR1 as SNHLY and CDR2 as FYNNEI. CDR3 length: 15 amino acids. The CDR3 sequence: CASSEGTGGWDGYTF. CDR3 coding DNA: TGTGCCAGCAGTGAAGGGACAGGGGGCTGGGATGGCTACACCTTC.

The rearrangement uses TRBV3-1 and TRBJ2-7; D gene unclear. This CDR3 is built from 12 residues. The germline V gene has CDR1 LGHDT and CDR2 YNNKEL (reference sequence). V lost 1 base and J lost 6, with 7 bases in between. CDR3 sequence: CASSQVQSEQYF. CDR3 nucleotides: TGTGCCAGCAGCCAAGTGCAGAGCGAGCAGTACTTC.

The chain has TRBV27 and TRBJ1-2; D is unclear. This CDR3 comprises 13 residues. Germline loops: CDR1 MNHEY, CDR2 SMNVEV (reference sequence). Deletions cut 6 bases from V and 11 bases from J, with 19 bases between. CDR3 residues: CASSRLGPLGYTF. CDR3 in DNA: TGTGCCAGCAGCAGGCTAGGACCACTCGGGTACACCTTC.

The V gene is TRBV12-3 or TRBV12-4, the J gene TRBJ1-6; 7 bases fit TRBD1. V was pared by 6 bases and J by 5 bases, with 7 bases of the junction left unmatched. This CDR3 spans 15 amino acids. CDR3 in DNA: TGTGCCAGCAGGTCCACAGGGGTCCATAATTCACCCCTCCACTTT. Its translation: CASRSTGVHNSPLHF.

The gene calls are TRBV15 and TRBJ2-2, with 7 nucleotides matching TRBD2. Per the germline V gene, CDR1 is LNHNV and CDR2 is YYDKDF (reference sequence). After removal of 5 bases from V and 2 bases from J, the junction contained 8 bases not matched to a gene. The CDR3 extends over 16 amino acids. CDR3 bases: TGTGCCACCAGCCGGACCAGCGGGACTAACACCGGGGAGCTGTTTTTT. Its protein is CATSRTSGTNTGELFF.

The chain uses TRBV20-1 and TRBJ1-4; D is unclear. Germline V gene sequence: CDR1 DFQATT, CDR2 SNEGSKA (reference sequence). This CDR3 has 13 residues. Trimming stripped 6 bases from V and 4 bases from J, with 12 bases between. The CDR3 reads CSAWQDGNEKLFF. In DNA form, the CDR3 reads TGCAGTGCGTGGCAGGATGGTAATGAAAAACTGTTTTTT.

The J gene is TRBJ2-7, the V gene TRBV30, with 8 bases fitting TRBD2. CDR1 and CDR2 (germline): GTSNPN, SVGIG (reference sequence). V dropped 2 bases and J dropped 4; count of bases not matched to a gene: 7. This CDR3 region has 14 residues. CDR3 DNA: TGTGCCTGGAGTTACCGGGAGGGCCGGTACGAGCAGTACTTC. Amino acids: CAWSYREGRYEQYF.

The CDR3 DNA is TGTGCCAGCGGACCGGTCTCCCGGGCCGGGGAGCTGTTTTTT. Translated: CASGPVSRAGELFF. This chain joins TRBV7-9 and TRBJ2-2; the D is unclear. This CDR3 region has 14 residues. The germline CDR1 and CDR2 sequences are SEHNR and FQNEAQ (reference sequence). V shed 8 bases and J shed 6 bases, with 16 bases lying between them.

This chain links TRBV12-3 or TRBV12-4 with TRBJ1-5; D gene unclear. CDR3 length: 14 residues. Trimming pared 4 bases from V and 5 bases from J, leaving 12 bases between. In DNA, the CDR3 is TGTGCCAGCAGTTACGGATCACGGTATCAGCCCCAGCATTTT. Protein: CASSYGSRYQPQHF.